Presented here are 14 T cell receptor beta chains from one specimen sequenced in a study of blood T cell repertoires in COVID-19. Sequencing used immunoSEQ multiplex PCR; TCRdb keeps in-frame clones, though not all of them. The sample has fewer than 150,000 clones, approximately 84% seen once. The sequenced sample was peripheral blood. The receptors here all came from a woman under 40 who had recovered from COVID-19.

The chain links TRBV5-1 to TRBJ2-7; 7 bases agree with TRBD1. Germline lookup yields CDR1 SGHRS and CDR2 YFSETQ. CDR3 size: 15 residues. J lost 0 bases, V lost 5 bases, and 8 bases had no gene match. CDR3 protein: CASRVGTDSSYEQYF. Written as DNA, the CDR3 is TGCGCCAGCAGAGTAGGGACAGACAGCTCCTACGAGCAGTACTTC. Filled out from reference TRBV5-1 and TRBJ2-7, the complete variable domain reads KAGVTQTPRYLIKTRGQQVTLSCSPISGHRSVSWYQQTPGQGLQFLFEYFSETQRNKGNFPGRFSGRQFSNSRSEMNVSTLELGDSALYLCASRVGTDSSYEQYFGPGTRLTVT.

This chain joins TRBV27 and TRBJ2-3; TRBD2 matches 8 bases. Germline V gene sequence: CDR1 MNHEY, CDR2 SMNVEV (reference sequence). Unmatched junction bases numbered 16, after V lost 4 bases and J lost 4 bases. The CDR3 totals 18 residues. CDR3 coding DNA: TGTGCCAGCAGTTCCTCGAAGACTAGCGATGGGGCCTCAGATACGCAGTATTTT. This gives the protein CASSSSKTSDGASDTQYF.

The V gene is TRBV6-2 or TRBV6-3, the J gene TRBJ2-3; D not certain. CDR3 length: 14 amino acids. Trimming stripped 2 bases from V and 2 bases from J, with 8 bases between. Germline CDR1 and CDR2: MNHEY and SVGEGT. CDR3 bases: TGTGCCAGCAGTTACGTACGAGTCACAGATACGCAGTATTTT. Amino acid sequence: CASSYVRVTDTQYF.

J is TRBJ2-2 and V is TRBV29-1; TRBD2 agrees at 15 bases. Germline CDR1 and CDR2: SQVTM and ANQGSEA. V dropped 0 bases and J dropped 6; count of bases not matched to a gene: 11. The CDR3 extends over 19 amino acids. CDR3 in amino acids: CSVEDRGTSGRMVPGELFF. The CDR3 coding sequence is TGCAGCGTTGAAGATAGGGGGACTAGCGGGAGGATGGTGCCCGGGGAGCTGTTTTTT.

This clone has just a few counts. This rearrangement joins TRBV9 to TRBJ2-7, with D perhaps matching TRBD2 (5 bases). Germline values: CDR1 SGDLS, CDR2 YYNGEE. V lost 3 bases and J lost 0, with 7 bases in between. The CDR3 has 13 amino acids. The CDR3 DNA is TGTGCCAGCAGCGGTGGGAGCTCCTACGAGCAGTACTTC. Translated: CASSGGSSYEQYF.

The chain is built from TRBV5-1 and TRBJ2-1; 11 nucleotides match TRBD2. The V gene end was trimmed by 0 bases and the J gene end by 5 bases; junction bases not matched to a gene: 4. There are 16 residues in the CDR3. From germline, CDR1 is SGHRS and CDR2 YFSETQ. The DNA of the CDR3 is TGCGCCAGCAGCTTGGGCGGGACTAGCGGCAACAATGAGCAGTTCTTC. Its protein product is CASSLGGTSGNNEQFF.

J is TRBJ2-7 and V is TRBV7-2; 9 bases are shared with TRBD1. V shed 3 bases and J 4 bases; nucleotides not matched to a gene: 7. Germline loops: CDR1 SGHTA, CDR2 FQGNSA. This CDR3 region has 15 residues. This CDR3 is CASSFYRGPDYEQYF. The CDR3 DNA is TGTGCCAGCAGCTTTTACAGGGGGCCCGATTACGAGCAGTACTTC.

The V call is TRBV5-1, the J call TRBJ2-3; a possible D gene is TRBD1 (5 bases). CDR3 length: 14 residues. CDR1 SGHRS and CDR2 YFSETQ come from the germline V gene. The V end lost 3 bases, the J end lost 2 bases, and 10 bases lay between the germline ends. The DNA for the CDR3 is TGCGCCAGCAGCTCGACAGATAACACAGATACGCAGTATTTT. Amino acid sequence: CASSSTDNTDTQYF.

The V call is TRBV11-3, the J call TRBJ2-7; 9 nucleotides match TRBD1. The ends lost 0 bases at V and 5 bases at J; junction bases unmatched: 5. The CDR3 totals 15 residues. The germline gives CDR1 SGHNT, CDR2 YENEEA. CDR3 in amino acids: CASSLENRGLDEQYF. The CDR3 nucleotides read TGTGCCAGCAGCTTAGAAAACAGGGGGCTCGACGAGCAGTACTTC. Based on the CDR3 plus reference TRBV11-3 and TRBJ2-7, the full variable domain is EAGVVQSPRYKIIEKKQPVAFWCNPISGHNTLYWYLQNLGQGPELLIRYENEEAVDDSQLPKDRFSAERLKGVDSTLKIQPAELGDSAVYLCASSLENRGLDEQYFGPGTRLTVT.

The rearrangement links TRBV9 to TRBJ2-7, with a tentative D call TRBD2 (5 bases). Between the trimmed V and J ends, which lost 0 bases and 6 bases, there was a span of 19 bases. Germline V gene data show CDR1 as SGDLS and CDR2 as YYNGEE. This CDR3 contains 16 residues. The CDR3 reads CASSVDAGFVHSEQYF. CDR3 nucleotide sequence: TGTGCCAGCAGCGTAGACGCGGGTTTCGTGCATAGCGAGCAGTACTTC.

The V call is TRBV6-5, the J call TRBJ1-1, with 7 bases aligning to TRBD1. Germline V lookup: CDR1 MNHEY, CDR2 SVGAGI. The V segment lost 2 bases and the J segment 1 base; nucleotides outside the gene matches: 4. The CDR3 runs to 15 residues. For the CDR3, the DNA is TGTGCCAGCAGTTACCACAGGGGCAAGAACACTGAAGCTTTCTTT. Protein: CASSYHRGKNTEAFF.

The gene calls are TRBV13 and TRBJ2-5, with D possibly TRBD1 on 6 matching bases. The V gene lost 4 bases and the J gene lost 3 bases, with 9 bases spanning the gap. The CDR3 spans 13 residues. Germline V gene sequence: CDR1 PRHDT, CDR2 FYEKMQ (reference sequence). The CDR3 here is CASSSRQEETQYF. The CDR3 nucleotides read TGTGCCAGCAGCTCAAGACAGGAAGAGACCCAGTACTTC. Complete variable domain (other parts from reference TRBV13 and TRBJ2-5): AAGVIQSPRHLIKEKRETATLKCYPIPRHDTVYWYQQGPGQDPQFLISFYEKMQSDKGSIPDRFSAQQFSDYHSELNMSSLELGDSALYFCASSSRQEETQYFGPGTRLLVL.

The chain combines TRBV11-2 with TRBJ2-7, with 15 bases matching TRBD2. CDR3 length: 17 amino acids. Per the germline V gene, CDR1 is SGHAT and CDR2 is FQNNGV. V dropped 5 bases and J dropped 3; count of bases not matched to a gene: 8. CDR3 in DNA: TGTGCCAGCAGCGGACAGGGACTAGCGGGAGGCGACTACGAGCAGTACTTC. It translates to CASSGQGLAGGDYEQYF.

A few counts support this clone. This chain uses TRBV27 with TRBJ2-1; 13 nucleotides line up with TRBD2. With V trimmed by 5 bases and J by 5 bases, 3 bases remained unmatched. Germline assignment: CDR1 MNHEY and CDR2 SMNVEV (reference sequence). CDR3 size: 15 residues. The DNA for the CDR3 is TGTGCCAGCAGTGCCGGGACTAGCGGGAACAATGAGCAGTTCTTC. It yields the protein CASSAGTSGNNEQFF.